This T cell receptor (beta chain) emerged from a study of blood T cells in healthy people across ages. The sample holds a few counts of this clonotype. V was pared by 4 bases and J by 1 base, with 8 bases of the junction left unmatched. The CDR3 has 16 amino acids. Germline V gene lookup returns CDR1 SGHTA and CDR2 FQGNSA. Sample-barcoded 5' priming and a J-beta primer mix drove a second PCR of roughly 6 to 12 cycles. TCRdb recomputed calls from the 5' RACE reads with MiXCR, one row per CDR3 protein. The data show some 1.5 million distinct CDR3 sequences, 35% to 45% seen once. This clonotype was obtained from a woman aged 18 to 35 in good health. Sample: blood. The chain joins TRBV7-2 to TRBJ2-3; the match to TRBD1 covers 7 bases. The CDR3 bases are TGTGCCAGCAGCTCGGGACAGATAAAGCGCACAGATACGCAGTATTTT. This sequence encodes CASSSGQIKRTDTQYF.